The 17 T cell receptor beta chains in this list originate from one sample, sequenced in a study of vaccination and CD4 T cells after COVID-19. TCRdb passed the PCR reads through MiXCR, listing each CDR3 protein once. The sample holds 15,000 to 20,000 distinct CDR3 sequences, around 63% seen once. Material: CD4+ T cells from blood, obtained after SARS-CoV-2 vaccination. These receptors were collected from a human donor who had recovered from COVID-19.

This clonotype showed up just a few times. CDR3 bases: TGTGCCAGCAGCTTTGGGACTAGCGGGTTCGGAGTCACCGGGGAGCTGTTTTTT. Amino acid sequence: CASSFGTSGFGVTGELFF. This chain links TRBV7-9 with TRBJ2-2, with TRBD2 identical over 12 bases. V trimming: 3 bases; J trimming: 4 bases; junction bases outside the gene matches: 9. Germline lookup yields CDR1 SEHNR and CDR2 FQNEAQ (reference sequence). The CDR3 runs 18 residues.

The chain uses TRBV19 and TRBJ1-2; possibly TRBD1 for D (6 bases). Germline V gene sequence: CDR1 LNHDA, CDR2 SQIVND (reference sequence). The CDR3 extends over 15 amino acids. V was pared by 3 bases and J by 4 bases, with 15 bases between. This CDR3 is CASSIFDGGTYGYTF. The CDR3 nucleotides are TGTGCCAGTAGTATCTTCGACGGGGGCACCTATGGCTACACCTTC.

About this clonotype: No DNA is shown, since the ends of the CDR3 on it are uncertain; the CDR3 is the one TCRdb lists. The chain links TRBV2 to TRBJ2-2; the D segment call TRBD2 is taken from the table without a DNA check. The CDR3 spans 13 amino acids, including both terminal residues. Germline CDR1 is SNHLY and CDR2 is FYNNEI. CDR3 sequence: CASRALRAGELFF.

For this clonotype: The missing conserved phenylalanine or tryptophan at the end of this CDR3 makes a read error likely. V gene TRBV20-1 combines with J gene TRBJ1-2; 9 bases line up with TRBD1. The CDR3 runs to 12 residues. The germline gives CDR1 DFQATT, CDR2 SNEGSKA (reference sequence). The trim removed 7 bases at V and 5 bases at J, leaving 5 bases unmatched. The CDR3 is CSGTGQGYGYTV. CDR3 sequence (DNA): TGCAGTGGAACGGGACAGGGTTATGGCTACACCGTC.

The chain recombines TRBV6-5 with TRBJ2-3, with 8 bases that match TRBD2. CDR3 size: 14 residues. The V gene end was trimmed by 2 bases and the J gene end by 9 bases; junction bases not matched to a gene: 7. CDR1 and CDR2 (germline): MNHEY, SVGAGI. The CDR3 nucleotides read TGTGCCAGCAGTTACCCGGGAGGGAAGAGAACGCAGTATTTT. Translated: CASSYPGGKRTQYF.

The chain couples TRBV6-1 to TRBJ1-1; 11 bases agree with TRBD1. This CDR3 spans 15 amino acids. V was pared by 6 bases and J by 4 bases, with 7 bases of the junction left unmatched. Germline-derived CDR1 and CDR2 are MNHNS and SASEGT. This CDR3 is CASRIAGTGGTEAFF. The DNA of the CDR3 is TGTGCCAGCAGGATAGCCGGGACAGGGGGCACTGAAGCTTTCTTT.

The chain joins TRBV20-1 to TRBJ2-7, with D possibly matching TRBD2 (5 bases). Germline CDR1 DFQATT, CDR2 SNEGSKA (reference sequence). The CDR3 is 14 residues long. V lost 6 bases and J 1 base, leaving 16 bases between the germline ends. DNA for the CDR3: TGCAGTGCCCCCGCGAGCGGAGGTTCCTACGAGCAGTACTTC. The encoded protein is CSAPASGGSYEQYF.

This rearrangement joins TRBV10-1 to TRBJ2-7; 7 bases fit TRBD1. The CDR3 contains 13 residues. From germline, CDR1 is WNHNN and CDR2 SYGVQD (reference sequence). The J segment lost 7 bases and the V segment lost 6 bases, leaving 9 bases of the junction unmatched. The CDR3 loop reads CASSGTDPWEQYF. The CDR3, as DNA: TGCGCCAGCAGCGGGACAGACCCCTGGGAGCAGTACTTC.

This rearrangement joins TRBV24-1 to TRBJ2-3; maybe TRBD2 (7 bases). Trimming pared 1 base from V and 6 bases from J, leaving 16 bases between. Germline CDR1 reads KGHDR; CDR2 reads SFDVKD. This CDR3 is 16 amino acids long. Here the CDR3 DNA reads TGTGCCACCAGTGATTTCTCGGGGGGCAATTCGGATACGCAGTATTTT. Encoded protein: CATSDFSGGNSDTQYF.

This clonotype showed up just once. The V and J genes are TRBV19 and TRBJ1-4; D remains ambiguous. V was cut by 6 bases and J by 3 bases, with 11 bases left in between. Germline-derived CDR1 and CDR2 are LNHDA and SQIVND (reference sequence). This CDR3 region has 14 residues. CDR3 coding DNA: TGTGCCAGTAGAAGAGGATCAGCTAATGAAAAACTGTTTTTT. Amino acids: CASRRGSANEKLFF.

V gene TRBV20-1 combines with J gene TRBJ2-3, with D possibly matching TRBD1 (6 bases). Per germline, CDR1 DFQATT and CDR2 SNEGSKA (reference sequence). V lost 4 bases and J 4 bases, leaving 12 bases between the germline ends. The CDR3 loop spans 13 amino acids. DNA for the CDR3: TGCAGTGCTAAGGGCAGGGGTTCAGATACGCAGTATTTT. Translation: CSAKGRGSDTQYF.

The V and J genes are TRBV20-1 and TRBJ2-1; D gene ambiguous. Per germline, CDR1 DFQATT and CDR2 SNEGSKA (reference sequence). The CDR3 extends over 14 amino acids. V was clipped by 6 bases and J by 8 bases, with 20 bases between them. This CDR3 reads CSANPPGRIYEQFF. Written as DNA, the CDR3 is TGCAGTGCCAACCCACCCGGACGGATTTATGAGCAGTTCTTC.

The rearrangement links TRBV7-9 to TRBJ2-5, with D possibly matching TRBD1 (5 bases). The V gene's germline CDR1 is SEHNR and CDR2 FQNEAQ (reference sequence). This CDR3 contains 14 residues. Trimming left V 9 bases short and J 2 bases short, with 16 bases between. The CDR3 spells CASSPIGVQETQYF. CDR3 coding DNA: TGTGCCAGTAGCCCAATAGGGGTACAAGAGACCCAGTACTTC.

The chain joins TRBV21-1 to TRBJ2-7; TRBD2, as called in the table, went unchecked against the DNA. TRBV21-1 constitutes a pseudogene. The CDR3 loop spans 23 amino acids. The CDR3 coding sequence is TGTGCCAGCAGCAAAGAAAAGGGGACACAAATTCTAAAATCTAGCGGGAGGCACTACGAGCAGTACTTC. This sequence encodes CASSKEKGTQILKSSGRHYEQYF.

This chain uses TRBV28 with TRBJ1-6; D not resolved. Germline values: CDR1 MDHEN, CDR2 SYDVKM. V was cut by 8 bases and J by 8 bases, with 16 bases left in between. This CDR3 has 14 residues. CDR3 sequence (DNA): TGTGCCAGCCTAAGAACAGCTTCTTATTCACCCCTCCACTTT. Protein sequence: CASLRTASYSPLHF.

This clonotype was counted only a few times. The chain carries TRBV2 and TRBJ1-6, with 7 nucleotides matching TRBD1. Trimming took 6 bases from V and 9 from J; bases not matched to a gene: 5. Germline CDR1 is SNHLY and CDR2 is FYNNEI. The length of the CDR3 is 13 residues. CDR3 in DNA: TGTGCCAGCAGGAGCGACAGGGTTTCACCCCTCCACTTT. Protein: CASRSDRVSPLHF.

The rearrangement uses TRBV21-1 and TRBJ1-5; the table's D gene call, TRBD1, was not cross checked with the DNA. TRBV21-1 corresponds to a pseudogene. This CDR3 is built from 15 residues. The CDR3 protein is CASSKTDREVQPQHF. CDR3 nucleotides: TGTGCCAGCAGCAAGACCGACAGGGAGGTACAGCCCCAGCATTTT.